The present TCR beta chain was sequenced within a study of cytomegalovirus exposure and HLA in healthy donors. Study-wide results and caveats: Earlier findings revealed that most TCR beta V segments proved productive either about 90% or about 30% of the time.

Use of 60 Vbeta and 13 Jbeta primers characterized the PCR. Libraries were prepared by immunoSEQ multiplex PCR; TCRdb keeps only in-frame clonotypes and omits some of them. This table holds about 210,000 clones, about four fifths found once. Points on this clone: Its target is unknown.

With 4 bases removed from V and 5 bases from J, the gap between germline ends came to 3 bases. The length of the CDR3 is 11 residues. The germline gives CDR1 SGDLS, CDR2 YYNGEE. This chain joins TRBV9 and TRBJ2-2; D gene ambiguous. Sequencing was done on a sample of PBMCs. The TCR sequence derives from a woman aged 45-65 years in good health and CMV-seropositive. CDR3 residues: CASSQTGELFF. Here the CDR3 DNA reads TGTGCCAGCAGCCAGACCGGGGAGCTGTTTTTT.